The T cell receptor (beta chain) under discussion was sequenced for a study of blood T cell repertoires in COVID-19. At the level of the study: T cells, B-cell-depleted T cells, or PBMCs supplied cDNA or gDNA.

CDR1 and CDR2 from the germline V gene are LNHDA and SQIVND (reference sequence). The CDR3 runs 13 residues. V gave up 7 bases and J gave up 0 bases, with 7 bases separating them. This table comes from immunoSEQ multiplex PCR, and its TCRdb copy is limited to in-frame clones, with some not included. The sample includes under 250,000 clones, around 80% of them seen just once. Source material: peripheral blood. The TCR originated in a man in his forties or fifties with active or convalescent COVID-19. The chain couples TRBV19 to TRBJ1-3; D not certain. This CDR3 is CASIERSGNTIYF. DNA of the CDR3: TGTGCCAGTATCGAGCGCTCTGGAAACACCATATATTTT. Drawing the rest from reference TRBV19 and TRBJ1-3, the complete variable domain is DGGITQSPKYLFRKEGQNVTLSCEQNLNHDAMYWYRQDPGQGLRLIYYSQIVNDFQKGDIAEGYSVSREKKESFPLTVTSAQKNPTAFYLCASIERSGNTIYFGEGSWLTVV.